Shown below are 15 T cell receptor beta chains from a single sample sequenced in a study of patients and donors after allogeneic stem cell transplantation. TCRdb recomputed calls from the RT-PCR reads with MiXCR, one row per CDR3 protein. The sample includes 190,000 or so distinct CDR3 sequences, roughly 40% seen only once; the top ten take approximately 32%. Sequenced sample: blood, either unsorted or a sorted T cell fraction (not recorded which). These receptors all come from a human donor who was either an allogeneic HSCT recipient or a stem cell or donor lymphocyte infusion donor (not recorded which). It is not recorded whose cells these are; they may come from a transplant donor.

The J gene is TRBJ2-3, the V gene TRBV27; D remains unclear. CDR3 length: 16 residues. Trimming removed 2 bases at V and 2 bases at J, with 14 bases between. Per germline, CDR1 MNHEY and CDR2 SMNVEV (reference sequence). The CDR3, as DNA: TGTGCCAGCAGTTTACGGTTCGTTCGTCACACAGATACGCAGTATTTT. Encoded protein: CASSLRFVRHTDTQYF.

The chain is built from TRBV28 and TRBJ2-7; no clear D gene. V was cut by 8 bases and J by 2 bases, with 13 bases left in between. The CDR3 runs to 13 residues. CDR1 is MDHEN, CDR2 SYDVKM, per germline. CDR3 DNA: TGTGCCAGCCTCTCCGGAAGACCCTACGAGCAGTACTTC. Protein product: CASLSGRPYEQYF.

This clonotype was picked up many times. The chain links TRBV7-2 to TRBJ2-1; TRBD2 matches 10 bases. The CDR3 runs to 17 residues. The ends lost 2 bases at V and 6 bases at J; junction bases unmatched: 10. Germline assignment: CDR1 SGHTA and CDR2 FQGNSA. CDR3 nucleotides: TGTGCCAGCAGCTTAAGTAGCGGGAGGACGAGGGTCAATGAGCAGTTCTTC. It is translated as CASSLSSGRTRVNEQFF.

In the case of this clonotype: The conserved phenylalanine or tryptophan normally closing the CDR3 is absent here, so this likely arose from a read error. The chain couples TRBV12-3 or TRBV12-4 to TRBJ1-2, with D uncertain. The CDR3 length is 13 residues. V shed 3 bases and J shed 8 bases, with 13 bases lying between them. The CDR3 region has the DNA TGTGCCAGCAGTTTGCACCCTCAGGCCGGCTACACCTCC. It translates to CASSLHPQAGYTS.

V gene TRBV6-2 or TRBV6-3 combines with J gene TRBJ1-1, with TRBD1 as a possible D gene (5 bases). The CDR3 contains 14 residues. Trimming shortened V by 8 bases and J by 1 base, and 14 bases separated the two germline ends. CDR1 is MNHEY, CDR2 SVGEGT, per germline. CDR3: CASLGPGRNTEAFF. DNA for the CDR3: TGTGCCAGCCTCGGTCCAGGGAGGAACACTGAAGCTTTCTTT.

The V and J genes are TRBV6-2 or TRBV6-3 and TRBJ1-1; 11 positions agree with TRBD1. The CDR3 is 16 residues long. Germline-derived CDR1 and CDR2 are MNHEY and SVGEGT. J was trimmed by 5 bases and V by 6 bases; bases with no gene match: 11. In nucleotides, the CDR3 is TGTGCCAGCAGATTACGAGGGACAGGGGGAAATACTGAAGCTTTCTTT. Residues: CASRLRGTGGNTEAFF.

This rearrangement joins TRBV5-1 to TRBJ1-2, with 8 positions matching TRBD1. The length of the CDR3 is 14 residues. Germline CDR1 is SGHRS and CDR2 is YFSETQ. Germline trimming cut 3 bases from V and 8 bases from J; bases unmatched to any gene: 9. The CDR3 bases are TGCGCCAGCAGCTCCGCAGGGGGCGACGAGGGCTACACCTTC. Its translation: CASSSAGGDEGYTF.

This clonotype occurred a few times. The CDR3 DNA reads TGTGCCAGCAGCTCCCGGGACAGGCACTACACAGATACGCAGTATTTT. It encodes CASSSRDRHYTDTQYF. The chain is built from TRBV11-1 and TRBJ2-3; 8 bases align to TRBD1. With V trimmed by 4 bases and J by 2 bases, 8 bases remained unmatched. In germline, CDR1 is SGHAT, CDR2 FQDESV (reference sequence). This CDR3 has 16 amino acids.

This chain links TRBV12-3 or TRBV12-4 with TRBJ2-3, with 10 bases aligning to TRBD1. V trimming: 3 bases; J trimming: 5 bases; junction bases outside the gene matches: 2. The CDR3 runs 14 residues. The CDR3 DNA sequence: TGTGCCAGCAGTTTGGGACAGGGGCGAGATACGCAGTATTTT. It codes for CASSLGQGRDTQYF.

CDR3 bases: TGTGCCAGCAGCTTAAACGAGGAGGCCATCAATCAGCCCCAGCATTTT. This sequence encodes CASSLNEEAINQPQHF. This sequence joins TRBV7-2 and TRBJ1-5; no clear D. Per germline, CDR1 SGHTA and CDR2 FQGNSA. This CDR3 region has 16 residues. Trimming removed 2 bases at V and 3 bases at J, with 14 bases between.

This clonotype was detected only a few times. This chain links TRBV7-9 with TRBJ1-4; D remains ambiguous. This CDR3 has 14 residues. V dropped 4 bases and J dropped 8 bases, with 14 bases sitting between them. The germline V gene encodes CDR1 SEHNR and CDR2 FQNEAQ (reference sequence). CDR3 residues: CASSSPSGDEKLFF. CDR3 nucleotide sequence: TGTGCCAGCAGCTCCCCTTCAGGAGACGAAAAACTGTTTTTT.

The chain recombines TRBV12-3 or TRBV12-4 with TRBJ2-7; no clear D gene. CDR3 length equals 15 residues. V was pared by 3 bases and J by 0 bases, with 12 bases between. The CDR3 DNA reads TGTGCCAGCAGTTTCTTGGACGGAAACTCCTACGAGCAGTACTTC. Residues: CASSFLDGNSYEQYF.

The V gene is TRBV7-2, the J gene TRBJ1-6, with 9 positions matching TRBD1. V shed 6 bases and J 8 bases; nucleotides not matched to a gene: 11. Germline CDR1 reads SGHTA; CDR2 reads FQGNSA. The CDR3 sequence is 16 residues long. The CDR3 loop reads CASSSNWDREHSPLHF. CDR3 nucleotides: TGTGCCAGCAGTTCTAACTGGGACAGGGAGCATTCACCCCTCCACTTT.

This clonotype was detected a few times. This chain uses TRBV7-2 with TRBJ1-2, with D perhaps TRBD1 (6 bases). This CDR3 contains 14 residues. The germline gives CDR1 SGHTA, CDR2 FQGNSA. Trimming stripped 5 bases from V and 1 base from J, with 11 bases between. This CDR3 is CASSQRTDNYGYTF. DNA for the CDR3: TGTGCCAGCAGCCAACGGACAGATAACTATGGCTACACCTTC.

This clonotype was found a few times. The chain is built from TRBV11-2 and TRBJ1-1; 10 bases agree with TRBD1. The CDR3 covers 16 residues. CDR1 SGHAT and CDR2 FQNNGV come from the germline V gene. The ends lost 6 bases at V and 3 bases at J; junction bases unmatched: 10. CDR3 in amino acids: CASSLRQGAADTEAFF. The CDR3 DNA follows: TGTGCCAGCAGTTTACGACAGGGGGCGGCGGACACTGAAGCTTTCTTT.